These 2 T cell receptor beta chains share one sample of origin, sequenced in a study of CD8 T cells in ankylosing spondylitis. These receptors have no known antigen. General observations from the study: Blood of patients with ankylosing spondylitis appeared to be characterized by a TCR beta motif of roughly eight highly homologous variants.

TCRdb independently ran MiXCR on the 5' RACE reads; one entry per CDR3 protein. The sample shows roughly 400,000 distinct CDR3 sequences, under 25% of them seen only once. Specimen: blood, either unsorted or a sorted T cell fraction (not recorded which). These TCRs come from a male donor with ankylosing spondylitis.

The rearrangement joins TRBV5-1 to TRBJ2-1, with 7 nucleotides matching TRBD2. CDR3 length equals 13 residues. The V gene end was trimmed by 7 bases and the J gene end by 9 bases; junction bases not matched to a gene: 10. Looked up from germline, CDR1 is SGHRS and CDR2 is YFSETQ. CDR3 sequence reads: CASGTQREAEQFF. CDR3 bases: TGCGCCAGCGGTACACAGCGGGAAGCTGAGCAGTTCTTC.

This clonotype has just a few counts. The V call is TRBV29-1, the J call TRBJ1-1, with 8 nucleotides matching TRBD1. The germline V gene has CDR1 SQVTM and CDR2 ANQGSEA. The CDR3 runs to 13 residues. V lost 7 bases to trimming and J lost 5 bases; unmatched junction nucleotides: 9. The CDR3 nucleotides read TGCAGCGCCCAGGTGCAGGGGGCTACTGAAGCTTTCTTT. This translates into CSAQVQGATEAFF.